The 16 T cell receptor beta chains in this list originate from one sample, sequenced in a study of cytomegalovirus exposure and HLA in healthy donors. Vbeta (60) and Jbeta (13) primers were used in the PCR. TCRdb's copy holds only in-frame clones and misses some; the assay was immunoSEQ multiplex PCR. The sample lists 65,000 to 100,000 clones; approximately 82% were seen once. Sequenced material: PBMCs. These receptors originate from a man between 35 and 55 years old in good health and CMV-seronegative.

This clone has just one count. The J gene is TRBJ1-1, the V gene TRBV7-9; 10 positions match TRBD1. Looked up from germline, CDR1 is SEHNR and CDR2 is FQNEAQ (reference sequence). V shed 5 bases and J 4 bases; nucleotides not matched to a gene: 13. The CDR3 has 17 residues. CDR3 nucleotide sequence: TGTGCCAGCAGCCCGCGTCCCGGGACAGGGGAGGGCACTGAAGCTTTCTTT. This translates into CASSPRPGTGEGTEAFF.

V gene TRBV28 combines with J gene TRBJ1-2; D unresolved. Deletions cut 7 bases from V and 0 bases from J, with 12 bases between. The CDR3 totals 14 residues. Germline CDR1 MDHEN, CDR2 SYDVKM. DNA of the CDR3: TGTGCCAGCACGGGAGGGAGAGCTAACTATGGCTACACCTTC. It yields the protein CASTGGRANYGYTF.

This chain uses TRBV13 with TRBJ2-3; the D gene is possibly TRBD2 (6 bases). The germline V gene has CDR1 PRHDT and CDR2 FYEKMQ (reference sequence). The germline V and J ends were trimmed by 3 bases and 2 bases, with 12 bases remaining between them. This CDR3 has 15 residues. The CDR3 bases are TGTGCCAGCAGCTTTCGGGCGGGGTCCACAGATACGCAGTATTTT. Protein product: CASSFRAGSTDTQYF.

The chain uses TRBV11-2 and TRBJ2-7; D might be TRBD2 (6 bases). V was pared by 5 bases and J by 0 bases, with 17 bases between. Germline-derived CDR1 and CDR2 are SGHAT and FQNNGV. This CDR3 has 16 residues. CDR3 in amino acids: CASSPIRGGDSYEQYF. Here the CDR3 DNA reads TGTGCCAGCAGCCCAATCAGAGGAGGGGACTCCTACGAGCAGTACTTC.

This clone appeared once. V usage is TRBV5-4 and J usage is TRBJ1-2; TRBD1 matches 7 bases. This CDR3 is 14 amino acids long. The germline CDR1 and CDR2 sequences are SGHNT and YYREEE (reference sequence). Germline trimming cut 4 bases from V and 2 bases from J; bases unmatched to any gene: 5. CDR3 protein: CASSAGQTNYGYTF. The CDR3 DNA reads as TGTGCCAGCAGCGCGGGACAGACAAACTATGGCTACACCTTC. The variable domain in full, with the rest retrieved from reference TRBV5-4 and TRBJ1-2, is ETGVTQSPTHLIKTRGQQVTLRCSSQSGHNTVSWYQQALGQGPQFIFQYYREEENGRGNFPPRFSGLQFPNYSSELNVNALELDDSALYLCASSAGQTNYGYTFGSGTRLTVV.

V usage is TRBV29-1 and J usage is TRBJ2-1; weak D call: TRBD1 (5 bases). The CDR3 is 12 amino acids. Germline assignment: CDR1 SQVTM and CDR2 ANQGSEA. V lost 5 bases to trimming and J lost 5 bases, with 10 bases between them. DNA for the CDR3: TGCAGCGTTATCCGACAGAACAATGAGCAGTTCTTC. It yields the protein CSVIRQNNEQFF.

V and J are TRBV7-3 and TRBJ2-2, with D maybe TRBD1 (8 bases). CDR3 size: 16 residues. Trimming stripped 3 bases from V and 4 bases from J, with 15 bases between. Germline CDR1 reads SGHTA; CDR2 reads FQGTGA. The CDR3 region is CASSLRTGRATGELFF. The CDR3 nucleotides read TGTGCCAGCAGCTTGAGGACAGGGAGGGCCACCGGGGAGCTGTTTTTT.

This clone has a handful of counts. The chain links TRBV6-1 to TRBJ2-3; D is possibly TRBD1 (5 bases). Germline values: CDR1 MNHNS, CDR2 SASEGT. V lost 4 bases to trimming and J lost 4 bases, with 15 bases between them. There are 15 residues in the CDR3. For the CDR3, the DNA is TGTGCCAGCAGTGCACTGGTTGGGGCGGCAGATACGCAGTATTTT. Translation: CASSALVGAADTQYF.

This sequence joins TRBV29-1 and TRBJ2-5, with 10 bases fitting TRBD2. CDR3 length equals 15 residues. CDR1 is SQVTM and CDR2 is ANQGSEA in the germline V gene. V gave up 3 bases and J gave up 4 bases; unmatched junction bases: 8. The CDR3 DNA is TGCAGCGTTGATCGGTCTAGCGGGGGAGTAGAGACCCAGTACTTC. Encoded protein: CSVDRSSGGVETQYF.

The chain carries TRBV4-1 and TRBJ1-2; D remains unclear. Germline V lookup: CDR1 MGHRA, CDR2 YSYEKL. The CDR3 loop spans 15 amino acids. V was shortened by 0 bases and J by 2 bases, with 10 bases between the two germline ends. The CDR3 DNA reads as TGCGCCAGCAGCCAAGATGCGGCAAGAAACTATGGCTACACCTTC. The encoded protein is CASSQDAARNYGYTF.

The gene calls are TRBV7-2 and TRBJ1-1; perhaps TRBD1 as D (5 bases). In germline, CDR1 is SGHTA, CDR2 FQGNSA. This CDR3 spans 13 amino acids. V shed 5 bases and J shed 2 bases, with 9 bases lying between them. The CDR3: CASSPQVNTEAFF. CDR3 sequence (DNA): TGTGCCAGCAGCCCACAGGTTAACACTGAAGCTTTCTTT.

This sequence joins TRBV27 and TRBJ2-5, with a possible D match to TRBD1 (6 bases). The CDR3 contains 13 residues. Trimming removed 8 bases from V and 4 bases from J, with 14 bases in between. Germline assignment: CDR1 MNHEY and CDR2 SMNVEV (reference sequence). The CDR3 DNA sequence: TGTGCCAGCTCAACACAGGGCCCAGAGACCCAGTACTTC. This gives the protein CASSTQGPETQYF.

This clone turned up a few times. This chain joins TRBV5-6 and TRBJ1-1; 9 bases fit TRBD1. The CDR3 loop spans 16 amino acids. Germline V gene sequence: CDR1 SGHDT, CDR2 YYEEEE. J was trimmed by 1 base and V by 4 bases; bases with no gene match: 8. In DNA form, the CDR3 reads TGTGCCAGCAGCCCGGGGACAGGGTCGCAGAACACTGAAGCTTTCTTT. It is translated as CASSPGTGSQNTEAFF.

This clone was counted a few times. The chain employs TRBV9 and TRBJ1-1; D is unresolved. V dropped 3 bases and J dropped 5 bases, with 14 bases sitting between them. Germline loops: CDR1 SGDLS, CDR2 YYNGEE. This CDR3 is 14 amino acids long. CDR3 DNA: TGTGCCAGCAGCGGCGAATCGAGGAGTACTGAAGCTTTCTTT. Protein sequence: CASSGESRSTEAFF.

This chain connects TRBV7-3 to TRBJ2-2, with 8 positions matching TRBD2. The CDR3 loop spans 15 amino acids. The J segment lost 1 base and the V segment lost 2 bases, leaving 0 bases of the junction unmatched. The germline CDR1 and CDR2 sequences are SGHTA and FQGTGA. The CDR3, as DNA: TGTGCCAGCAGCTTAGCGGGGGGGAACACCGGGGAGCTGTTTTTT. Translated: CASSLAGGNTGELFF. The full variable domain, rest sourced from reference TRBV7-3 and TRBJ2-2, is GAGVSQTPSNKVTEKGKYVELRCDPISGHTALYWYRQSLGQGPEFLIYFQGTGAADDSGLPNDRFFAVRPEGSVSTLKIQRTERGDSAVYLCASSLAGGNTGELFFGEGSRLTVL.

Only a few counts were recorded for this clone. This chain uses TRBV7-9 with TRBJ1-4; possibly TRBD1 for D (6 bases). The CDR3 covers 15 residues. The V end lost 5 bases, the J end lost 0 bases, and 10 bases lay between the germline ends. Germline CDR1 is SEHNR and CDR2 is FQNEAQ (reference sequence). The DNA for the CDR3 is TGTGCCAGCAGCCTTGGACAGCCAACTAATGAAAAACTGTTTTTT. Amino acid sequence: CASSLGQPTNEKLFF.